Listed below are T cell receptor beta chains from one sample, sequenced in a study of T-cell reconstitution after alpha-beta-depleted transplantation in children. Each CDR3 protein gets one entry after TCRdb re-called the PCR reads with MiXCR. Seen here are 140,000 or so distinct CDR3 sequences, around 10% observed once, and the top ten hold 15% to 20%. This sample comprised PBMCs, mostly from graft donor cells, obtained 180 days after TCRalphabeta/CD19-depleted stem cell transplant. The receptors stem from a female patient aged 2 to 10 who had a stem cell transplant for congenital amegakaryocytic thrombocytopenia, so the T cells may come from the graft donor. Each CDR3 is given with its conserved first and last residue. D genes are given only for firm matches. Not every row has a clone size; where given, it reads once, few, many or a size class.

TRBV7-9,TRBD1,TRBJ2-1,NA,CASSLEGTGVYNEQFF,TGTGCCAGCAGCTTAGAAGGGACAGGGGTTTACAATGAGCAGTTCTTC
TRBV20-1,TRBD1,TRBJ1-1,many,CSAQQGSVDTEAFF,TGCAGTGCACAACAGGGGAGTGTTGACACTGAAGCTTTCTTT
TRBV12-3/TRBV12-4,NA,TRBJ1-2,few,CATTRTSGGMGYTF,TGTGCCACCACTCGGACCTCCGGGGGGATGGGCTACACCTTC
TRBV20-1,TRBD2,TRBJ2-7,few,CSARDWRGVLSYEQYF,TGCAGTGCTAGAGATTGGCGGGGGGTCCTCTCCTACGAGCAGTACTTC
TRBV12-3/TRBV12-4,NA,TRBJ2-5,many,CASSFTGRQETQYF,TGTGCCAGCAGTTTCACCGGGAGACAAGAGACCCAGTACTTC
TRBV28,TRBD1,TRBJ1-1,many,CASSLWQVRGAEAFF,TGTGCCAGCAGTTTATGGCAGGTCAGGGGGGCTGAAGCTTTCTTT
TRBV20-1,NA,TRBJ2-1,many,CSARGGAPSLYNEQFF,TGCAGTGCTAGGGGTGGAGCACCCTCCCTCTACAATGAGCAGTTCTTC
TRBV20-1,NA,TRBJ1-1,many,CSARDTLTEAFF,TGCAGTGCTAGAGATACCCTCACTGAAGCTTTCTTT
TRBV9,NA,TRBJ2-5,many,CASSEGQYFVQETQYF,TGTGCCAGCAGCGAAGGACAGTATTTTGTCCAAGAGACCCAGTACTTC
TRBV27,TRBD2,TRBJ2-5,NA,CASSPGTSRKYQETQYF,TGTGCCAGCAGTCCGGGGACTAGTCGGAAGTACCAAGAGACCCAGTACTTC
TRBV7-2,TRBD1,TRBJ1-1,many,CASSLEAGGASFF,TGTGCCAGCAGCTTAGAGGCAGGGGGCGCGTCTTTCTTT
TRBV30,NA,TRBJ2-1,many,CAWSVGPREQFF,TGTGCCTGGAGTGTGGGCCCCCGTGAGCAGTTCTTC
TRBV9,NA,TRBJ2-3,many,CASSVVGTRRDTQYF,TGTGCCAGCAGCGTAGTCGGGACCCGAAGAGATACGCAGTATTTT
TRBV12-3/TRBV12-4,TRBD1,TRBJ1-2,NA,CASRQGLYGYTF,TGTGCAAGCAGACAGGGGTTGTATGGCTACACCTTC
TRBV12-3/TRBV12-4,NA,TRBJ1-5,many,CASSYKQGNNQPQHF,TGTGCCAGCAGTTACAAACAGGGCAACAATCAGCCCCAGCATTTT
TRBV20-1,TRBD2,TRBJ2-1,many,CSARDPSGRAFNEQFF,TGCAGTGCTAGAGACCCCAGCGGGAGGGCCTTTAATGAGCAGTTCTTC
TRBV10-3,NA,TRBJ1-1,NA,CAITPSRTKFRLNTEAFF,TGTGCCATCACCCCTTCCCGGACAAAGTTTCGCCTGAACACTGAAGCTTTCTTT
TRBV12-3/TRBV12-4,TRBD1,TRBJ1-6,NA,CASSPRTGSGSPLHF,TGTGCCAGCAGTCCCAGGACAGGGAGTGGTTCACCCCTCCACTTT
TRBV5-1,TRBD1,TRBJ2-1,NA,CASSFYRGLNNEQFF,TGCGCCAGCAGCTTTTACAGGGGGCTTAACAATGAGCAGTTCTTC
TRBV30,NA,TRBJ2-1,NA,CAWSGPLAVNEQFF,TGTGCCTGGAGTGGGCCCCTAGCCGTGAATGAGCAGTTCTTC
TRBV5-1,NA,TRBJ2-6,many,CATKGDTGANVLTF,TGCGCCACCAAGGGGGATACTGGGGCCAACGTCCTGACTTTC
TRBV20-1,NA,TRBJ1-2,few,CSASTGKANYGYTF,TGCAGTGCTAGCACAGGCAAAGCTAACTATGGCTACACCTTC
TRBV7-9,NA,TRBJ2-2,NA,CASSGPGRRAVGELFF,TGTGCCAGCAGCGGCCCGGGGCGCCGTGCTGTCGGGGAGCTGTTTTTT
TRBV7-3,NA,TRBJ2-5,many,CASSWGPYSREETQYF,TGTGCCAGCAGCTGGGGACCTTACAGCAGGGAAGAGACCCAGTACTTC
TRBV11-2,TRBD1,TRBJ2-7,many,CASSHQGENLKYEQYF,TGTGCCAGCAGCCACCAGGGGGAGAACCTCAAGTACGAGCAGTACTTC
TRBV27,TRBD2,TRBJ2-1,many,CASSRDSAGYEQFF,TGTGCCAGCAGCCGGGACTCAGCGGGGTATGAGCAGTTCTTC
TRBV6-5,NA,TRBJ2-2,many,CASSHWMTADTGELFF,TGTGCCAGCAGTCACTGGATGACCGCGGACACCGGGGAGCTGTTTTTT
TRBV20-1,NA,TRBJ2-2,few,CSALLANTGELFF,TGCAGTGCCCTGTTGGCGAACACCGGGGAGCTGTTTTTT
TRBV11-1,NA,TRBJ2-1,NA,CASSTYPTARSSYNEQFF,TGTGCCAGCAGCACTTATCCGACGGCGAGGAGCTCCTACAATGAGCAGTTCTTC
TRBV18,TRBD1,TRBJ1-6,many,CATAPAGGRSPLHF,TGTGCCACCGCCCCCGCAGGGGGCCGGTCACCCCTCCACTTT
TRBV20-1,TRBD2,TRBJ2-3,few,CSARVPGTRTDTQYF,TGCAGTGCTAGAGTCCCCGGGACTAGGACGGATACGCAGTATTTT
TRBV28,NA,TRBJ2-7,NA,CASRVRGRNEQYF,TGTGCCAGCAGGGTTAGGGGTCGGAACGAGCAGTACTTC
TRBV6-2/TRBV6-3,NA,TRBJ1-5,NA,CASSYGTGQPQHF,TGTGCCAGCAGTTATGGAACGGGACAGCCCCAGCATTTT
TRBV11-3,TRBD1,TRBJ2-2,NA,CASGRQGGTPGELFF,TGTGCCAGCGGACGACAGGGGGGGACCCCCGGGGAGCTGTTTTTT
TRBV10-3,TRBD1,TRBJ1-4,NA,CAISPDRGGREKLFF,TGTGCCATCAGTCCGGACAGGGGAGGGCGGGAAAAACTGTTTTTT
TRBV30,NA,TRBJ2-2,few,CAWSLTSKGGRELFF,TGTGCCTGGAGTCTAACTAGTAAGGGGGGCCGGGAGCTGTTTTTT
TRBV5-1,NA,TRBJ2-3,many,CASVSGGTDTQYF,TGCGCCAGCGTATCGGGGGGCACAGATACGCAGTATTTT
TRBV20-1,NA,TRBJ1-4,many,CSARDGRSLNEKLFF,TGCAGTGCTAGAGATGGGAGATCTCTTAATGAAAAACTGTTTTTT
TRBV5-1,NA,TRBJ1-3,many,CASSLSVGISGNTIYF,TGCGCCAGCAGCTTGTCTGTGGGAATCTCTGGAAACACCATATATTTT
TRBV29-1,NA,TRBJ2-2,NA,CSVGPESNTGELFF,TGCAGCGTTGGGCCGGAGAGTAACACCGGGGAGCTGTTTTTT
TRBV19,TRBD2,TRBJ2-2,few,CASSMPGLAGTTGELFF,TGTGCCAGTAGTATGCCGGGACTAGCGGGTACTACCGGGGAGCTGTTTTTT
TRBV28,NA,TRBJ2-2,many,CASSLMGTGAGELFF,TGTGCCAGCAGTTTAATGGGAACGGGAGCCGGGGAGCTGTTTTTT
TRBV19,NA,TRBJ1-2,many,CASSETGAINGYTF,TGTGCCAGTAGTGAGACGGGGGCGATTAATGGCTACACCTTC
TRBV5-1,TRBD2,TRBJ2-7,few,CASRTAGRIEQYF,TGCGCCAGCAGAACAGCGGGAAGGATCGAGCAGTACTTC
TRBV28,NA,TRBJ2-5,many,CASSPGQTSGEETQYF,TGTGCCAGCAGCCCGGGGCAAACCTCGGGCGAAGAGACCCAGTACTTC
TRBV12-3/TRBV12-4,NA,TRBJ2-7,many,CASSRGRDHEQYF,TGTGCCAGCAGTCGTGGCAGGGACCACGAGCAGTACTTC
TRBV14,TRBD1,TRBJ1-6,many,CASSQDLGQGTSPLHF,TGTGCCAGCAGCCAAGATCTGGGACAGGGTACTTCACCCCTCCACTTT
TRBV6-5,NA,TRBJ1-1,few,CASSYAGNTEAFF,TGTGCCAGCAGTTATGCGGGGAACACTGAAGCTTTCTTT
TRBV6-1,NA,TRBJ1-6,NA,CASRDHRTLPSPLHF,TGTGCCAGCAGGGACCATAGGACCTTACCTTCACCCCTCCACTTT
TRBV20-1,TRBD2,TRBJ2-7,NA,CSASGSGSPGEQYF,TGCAGTGCTAGTGGGAGCGGGAGTCCGGGCGAGCAGTACTTC
TRBV7-9,TRBD1,TRBJ2-7,few,CASSLGTEDEQYF,TGTGCCAGCAGCTTGGGGACAGAGGACGAGCAGTACTTC
TRBV4-1,NA,TRBJ1-5,NA,CASSQDSPGLPYQPQHF,TGCGCCAGCAGCCAAGATAGCCCAGGCCTACCGTATCAGCCCCAGCATTTT
TRBV10-3,NA,TRBJ2-7,once,CAISTGWEADAQYF,TGTGCCATCAGTACAGGGTGGGAGGCGGACGCGCAGTACTTC
TRBV12-5,TRBD1,TRBJ1-1,many,CASGQGGVWLPEAFF,TGTGCTAGTGGCCAAGGGGGCGTGTGGCTCCCTGAAGCTTTCTTT
TRBV15,TRBD2,TRBJ2-3,NA,CATSSRWGTSGATDTQYF,TGTGCCACCAGCAGTCGCTGGGGGACTAGCGGGGCCACAGATACGCAGTATTTT
TRBV5-1,NA,TRBJ2-1,NA,CASSLLTDNEQFF,TGCGCCAGCAGCTTACTTACAGACAATGAGCAGTTCTTC
TRBV28,NA,TRBJ1-1,many,CASSLAWGYTEAFF,TGTGCCAGCAGTTTGGCGTGGGGTTACACTGAAGCTTTCTTT